A single sample is the source of the 24 T cell receptor beta chains below, sequenced in a study of cytomegalovirus exposure and HLA in healthy donors. Primers: 60 Vbeta forward and 13 Jbeta reverse. Method: immunoSEQ multiplex PCR; TCRdb's copy keeps in-frame clones and lacks some. The sample consists of some 140,000 clones, 65% to 80% of them appearing once. Specimen: PBMCs. The receptors shown here come from a man aged 35 to 55 in good health and CMV-seropositive.

The gene calls are TRBV5-8 and TRBJ1-5; TRBD1 matches at 10 bases. Trimming removed 4 bases from V and 4 bases from J; junction bases left unmatched: 2. The CDR3 has 14 residues. CDR1 is SGHTS and CDR2 is YDEGEE in the germline V gene. The CDR3 DNA reads TGTGCCAGCAGCCGGGACAGGGGAAATCAGCCCCAGCATTTT. Protein sequence: CASSRDRGNQPQHF.

The genes are TRBV5-5 and TRBJ1-5; the D gene is possibly TRBD1 (6 bases). V was pared by 2 bases and J by 0 bases, with 9 bases between. This CDR3 contains 15 residues. The germline CDR1 and CDR2 sequences are SGHKS and YYEKEE (reference sequence). CDR3 DNA: TGTGCCAGCAGCTTCTCAGGGGATAGCAATCAGCCCCAGCATTTT. Its translation is CASSFSGDSNQPQHF.

This clone showed up just a few times. The chain has TRBV21-1 and TRBJ2-7; the listed D gene, TRBD2, was not tested against the DNA. TRBV21-1 is deemed a pseudogene. The CDR3 covers 15 residues. The chain's CDR3 is CASSKVPMRAYEQYF. The CDR3, as DNA: TGTGCCAGCAGCAAAGTTCCTATGAGAGCCTACGAGCAGTACTTC.

This clone was seen a handful of times. The chain couples TRBV6-5 to TRBJ2-7; 9 positions agree with TRBD1. The CDR3 is 14 amino acids. Germline loops: CDR1 MNHEY, CDR2 SVGAGI. V lost 7 bases to trimming and J lost 0 bases; unmatched junction nucleotides: 4. CDR3: CASIGQGSSYEQYF. CDR3 nucleotides: TGTGCCAGCATCGGACAGGGGAGCTCCTACGAGCAGTACTTC.

The chain couples TRBV5-1 to TRBJ2-7; no clear D gene. V dropped 4 bases and J dropped 5 bases, with 16 bases sitting between them. Germline-derived CDR1 and CDR2 are SGHRS and YFSETQ. The CDR3 runs 14 residues. The CDR3 bases are TGCGCCAGCAGCCTCGGGTCCGCCGCGCACGAGCAGTACTTC. It translates to CASSLGSAAHEQYF.

The rearrangement uses TRBV5-1 and TRBJ2-1; 11 nucleotides line up with TRBD2. The CDR3 is 18 residues long. V was pared by 6 bases and J by 5 bases, with 16 bases of the junction left unmatched. Germline values: CDR1 SGHRS, CDR2 YFSETQ. As DNA, the CDR3 is TGCGCCAGCACACCCCAGGGACTAGCGGCTTCTCTAAACAATGAGCAGTTCTTC. Protein sequence: CASTPQGLAASLNNEQFF.

The genes are TRBV11-2 and TRBJ1-1; unclear D gene. CDR3 length equals 11 residues. V shed 5 bases and J shed 6 bases, with 7 bases lying between them. CDR1 and CDR2 (germline): SGHAT, FQNNGV. Here the CDR3 reads CASSRTAEAFF. CDR3 sequence (DNA): TGTGCCAGCAGCAGGACTGCTGAAGCTTTCTTT.

This chain uses TRBV19 with TRBJ1-2; D possibly corresponds to TRBD1 (6 bases). Germline CDR1 LNHDA, CDR2 SQIVND (reference sequence). This CDR3 spans 13 amino acids. Between the trimmed V and J ends, which lost 6 bases and 4 bases, there was a span of 12 bases. This CDR3 reads CASREGQFYGYTF. CDR3 bases: TGTGCCAGTAGGGAAGGACAGTTCTATGGCTACACCTTC.

The chain is built from TRBV6-5 and TRBJ2-5, with a tentative D call TRBD1 (6 bases). CDR3 size: 15 residues. Trimming removed 4 bases at V and 2 bases at J, with 14 bases between. Germline CDR1 MNHEY, CDR2 SVGAGI. CDR3 DNA: TGTGCCAGCAGTTTCTCGGGACAACCACAAGAGACCCAGTACTTC. As protein: CASSFSGQPQETQYF.

This clone has just one count. This chain links TRBV7-9 with TRBJ2-1, with TRBD2 identical over 13 bases. CDR1 is SEHNR, CDR2 FQNEAQ, per germline (reference sequence). The trim removed 5 bases at V and 5 bases at J, leaving 6 bases unmatched. The CDR3 runs 16 residues. The CDR3 region is CASSPRTSGRNNEQFF. CDR3 DNA: TGTGCCAGCAGCCCGCGGACTAGCGGGAGAAACAATGAGCAGTTCTTC.

J is TRBJ2-1 and V is TRBV4-1; 15 nucleotides align to TRBD2. V lost 6 bases, J lost 6 bases, and 3 bases stayed unmatched. This CDR3 region has 15 residues. CDR1 and CDR2 from the germline V gene are MGHRA and YSYEKL. DNA of the CDR3: TGCGCCAGCAGGACGGGACTAGCGGGAGGCAATGAGCAGTTCTTC. It translates to CASRTGLAGGNEQFF.

The rearrangement links TRBV12-5 to TRBJ2-7; D is possibly TRBD2 (7 bases). Trimming shortened V by 5 bases and J by 7 bases, and 24 bases separated the two germline ends. The germline gives CDR1 LGHNT, CDR2 FRNRAP. This CDR3 region has 16 residues. CDR3 amino acids: CASGPPRGGAWGEQYF. The CDR3 region has the DNA TGTGCTAGTGGTCCCCCTAGGGGGGGCGCGTGGGGTGAGCAGTACTTC.

This sequence joins TRBV7-8 and TRBJ1-1; TRBD1 agrees at 10 bases. CDR3 length: 15 amino acids. V was pared by 5 bases and J by 0 bases, with 3 bases of the junction left unmatched. CDR1 is SGHVS and CDR2 is FQNEAQ in the germline V gene. The CDR3 nucleotides are TGTGCCAGCAGCCAGACAGGGGGCTTGAACACTGAAGCTTTCTTT. Its translation: CASSQTGGLNTEAFF.

A remark on this clone: Mismatch with germline at one junction end may stem from a read error. The V gene is TRBV7-9, the J gene TRBJ2-7; 8 nucleotides match TRBD2. Germline V CDR1 and CDR2: SEHNR, FQNEAQ (reference sequence). The CDR3 covers 16 residues. CDR3 nucleotide sequence: TGTTCCAGCAGCAGGAAAAGGACTAGCTATACCTACGAGCAGTACTTC. It is translated as CSSSRKRTSYTYEQYF.

This rearrangement joins TRBV5-1 to TRBJ2-1, with 7 bases lining up with TRBD1. Germline V gene data show CDR1 as SGHRS and CDR2 as YFSETQ. V dropped 1 base and J dropped 9; count of bases not matched to a gene: 4. The CDR3 is 13 residues long. CDR3 nucleotide sequence: TGCGCCAGCAGCTTGACAGGGGAGAGTGAGCAGTTCTTC. It yields the protein CASSLTGESEQFF.

The rearrangement uses TRBV18 and TRBJ2-1; 11 bases match TRBD2. Losses at the gene ends were 2 bases for V and 2 bases for J; bases not matched to a gene: 20. This CDR3 is built from 22 residues. In germline, CDR1 is KGHSH, CDR2 LQKENI. The CDR3 nucleotides are TGTGCCAGCTCACCAAGGCCCGGAAGTGGGCTAGCGGGAGGAGGGACCTACAATGAGCAGTTCTTC. Translation: CASSPRPGSGLAGGGTYNEQFF.

The chain recombines TRBV11-2 with TRBJ2-4; TRBD1 is a possible D gene (6 bases). V was clipped by 4 bases and J by 8 bases, with 15 bases between them. CDR3 length equals 14 residues. Germline values: CDR1 SGHAT, CDR2 FQNNGV. In DNA form, the CDR3 reads TGTGCCAGCAGCTACGGGGACACCGGGTACATTCAGTACTTC. Encoded protein: CASSYGDTGYIQYF. Full variable domain (missing parts from reference TRBV11-2 and TRBJ2-4): EAGVAQSPRYKIIEKRQSVAFWCNPISGHATLYWYQQILGQGPKLLIQFQNNGVVDDSQLPKDRFSAERLKGVDSTLKIQPAKLEDSAVYLCASSYGDTGYIQYFGAGTRLSVL.

This sequence joins TRBV5-1 and TRBJ2-3; 13 nucleotides line up with TRBD2. Germline lookup yields CDR1 SGHRS and CDR2 YFSETQ. The J segment lost 4 bases and the V segment lost 5 bases, leaving 4 bases of the junction unmatched. CDR3 length: 15 residues. CDR3 sequence reads: CASRAGLAGPDTQYF. The CDR3 nucleotides read TGCGCCAGCAGAGCGGGACTAGCGGGACCAGATACGCAGTATTTT.

This rearrangement joins TRBV9 to TRBJ2-2; 9 bases are shared with TRBD2. The V gene's germline CDR1 is SGDLS and CDR2 YYNGEE. With 0 bases clipped from V and 1 base from J, the junction kept 1 base outside the gene matches. The CDR3 is made up of 16 amino acids. The CDR3, as DNA: TGTGCCAGCAGCGTAGGACTAGCGGAGAACACCGGGGAGCTGTTTTTT. This gives the protein CASSVGLAENTGELFF.

This chain joins TRBV5-4 and TRBJ2-1; D might be TRBD2 (5 bases). Germline values: CDR1 SGHNT, CDR2 YYREEE (reference sequence). The CDR3 is made up of 15 amino acids. V lost 5 bases and J 0 bases, leaving 12 bases between the germline ends. The CDR3 DNA reads TGTGCCAGCAGTCCGGACTCGAGCTCCTACAATGAGCAGTTCTTC. It encodes CASSPDSSSYNEQFF. Full variable domain (rest looked up from reference TRBV5-4 and TRBJ2-1): ETGVTQSPTHLIKTRGQQVTLRCSSQSGHNTVSWYQQALGQGPQFIFQYYREEENGRGNFPPRFSGLQFPNYSSELNVNALELDDSALYLCASSPDSSSYNEQFFGPGTRLTVL.

The gene calls are TRBV2 and TRBJ2-2; D unclear. There are 14 residues in the CDR3. Germline V gene sequence: CDR1 SNHLY, CDR2 FYNNEI. Trimming pared 0 bases from V and 5 bases from J, leaving 7 bases between. The CDR3 loop is CASSEARQTGELFF. The CDR3 DNA is TGTGCCAGCAGTGAAGCGCGGCAGACCGGGGAGCTGTTTTTT.

The rearrangement links TRBV6-6 to TRBJ1-4; a weak D match, TRBD1 (5 bases). This CDR3 is 15 amino acids long. Trimming removed 5 bases from V and 1 base from J, with 11 bases in between. Germline CDR1 is MNHNY and CDR2 is SVGAGI (reference sequence). The CDR3 spells CASSNAGGTNEKLFF. The CDR3 bases are TGTGCCAGCAGTAACGCGGGGGGAACTAATGAAAAACTGTTTTTT.

CDR3 loop: CASSGRTGVFSGANVLTF. The CDR3 bases are TGTGCCAGCAGTGGCCGGACAGGGGTTTTCTCTGGGGCCAACGTCCTGACTTTC. The chain couples TRBV6-1 to TRBJ2-6, with 9 positions matching TRBD1. V lost 4 bases and J lost 0; bases outside the gene matches: 7. The CDR3 has 18 residues. Germline V lookup: CDR1 MNHNS, CDR2 SASEGT.

The rearrangement joins TRBV28 to TRBJ1-2; D unclear. Germline values: CDR1 MDHEN, CDR2 SYDVKM. Trimming took off 2 bases at V and 8 bases at J, with 12 bases between the two ends. The CDR3 is 13 amino acids. Here the CDR3 DNA reads TGTGCCAGCAGTTTAGACAATATGAGCGGCTACACCTTC. It codes for CASSLDNMSGYTF.